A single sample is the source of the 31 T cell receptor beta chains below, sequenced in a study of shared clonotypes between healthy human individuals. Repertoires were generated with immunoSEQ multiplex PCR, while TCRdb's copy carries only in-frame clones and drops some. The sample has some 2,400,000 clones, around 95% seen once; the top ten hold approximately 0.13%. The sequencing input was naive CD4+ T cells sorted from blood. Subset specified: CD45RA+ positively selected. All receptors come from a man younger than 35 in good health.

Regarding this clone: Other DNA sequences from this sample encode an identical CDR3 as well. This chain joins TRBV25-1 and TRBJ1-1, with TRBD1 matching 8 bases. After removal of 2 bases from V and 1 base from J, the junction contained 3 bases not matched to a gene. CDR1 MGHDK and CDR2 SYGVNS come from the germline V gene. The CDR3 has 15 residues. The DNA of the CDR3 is TGTGCCAGCAGTGAACCTGGACAGGGGAACACTGAAGCTTTCTTT. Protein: CASSEPGQGNTEAFF.

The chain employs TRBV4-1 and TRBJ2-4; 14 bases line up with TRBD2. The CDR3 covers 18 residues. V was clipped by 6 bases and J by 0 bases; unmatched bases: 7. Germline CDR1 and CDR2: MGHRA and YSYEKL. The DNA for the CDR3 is TGCGCCAGCAGTCAGGGACTAGCGGGGGTTATAGCCAAAAACATTCAGTACTTC. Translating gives CASSQGLAGVIAKNIQYF.

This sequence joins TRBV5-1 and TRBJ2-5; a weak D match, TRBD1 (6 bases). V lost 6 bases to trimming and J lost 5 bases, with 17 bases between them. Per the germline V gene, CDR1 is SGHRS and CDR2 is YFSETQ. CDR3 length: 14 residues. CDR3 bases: TGCGCCAGCAAAGGGATAACAGGGATCGAGACCCAGTACTTC. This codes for CASKGITGIETQYF.

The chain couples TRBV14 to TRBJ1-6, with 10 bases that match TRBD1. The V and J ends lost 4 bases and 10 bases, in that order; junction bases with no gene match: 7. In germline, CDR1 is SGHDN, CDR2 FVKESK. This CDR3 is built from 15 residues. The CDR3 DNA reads TGTGCCAGCAGCCCGCGACAGGGGGCATGGTCACCCCTCCACTTT. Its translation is CASSPRQGAWSPLHF. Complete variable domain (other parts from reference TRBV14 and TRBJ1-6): EAGVTQFPSHSVIEKGQTVTLRCDPISGHDNLYWYRRVMGKEIKFLLHFVKESKQDESGMPNNRFLAERTGGTYSTLKVQPAELEDSGVYFCASSPRQGAWSPLHFGNGTRLTVT.

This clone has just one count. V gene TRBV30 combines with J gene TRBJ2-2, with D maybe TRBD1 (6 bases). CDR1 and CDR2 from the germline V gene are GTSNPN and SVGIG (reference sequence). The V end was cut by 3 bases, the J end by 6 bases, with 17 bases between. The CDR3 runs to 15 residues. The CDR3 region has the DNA TGTGCCTGGAGCAACCCCCCTGAGGGGGCCGGGGAGCTGTTTTTT. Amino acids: CAWSNPPEGAGELFF.

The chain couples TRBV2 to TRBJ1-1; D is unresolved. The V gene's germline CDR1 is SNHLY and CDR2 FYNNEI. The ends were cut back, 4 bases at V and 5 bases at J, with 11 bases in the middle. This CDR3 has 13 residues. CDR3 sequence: CASSGREKTEAFF. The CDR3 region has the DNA TGTGCCAGCAGTGGGAGGGAGAAGACTGAAGCTTTCTTT.

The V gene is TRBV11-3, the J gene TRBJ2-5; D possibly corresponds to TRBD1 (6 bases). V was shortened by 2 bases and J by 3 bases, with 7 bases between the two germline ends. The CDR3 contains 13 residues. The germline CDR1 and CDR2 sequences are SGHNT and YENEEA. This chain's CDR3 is CASSLQGKETQYF. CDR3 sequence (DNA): TGTGCCAGCAGCTTACAGGGGAAAGAGACCCAGTACTTC.

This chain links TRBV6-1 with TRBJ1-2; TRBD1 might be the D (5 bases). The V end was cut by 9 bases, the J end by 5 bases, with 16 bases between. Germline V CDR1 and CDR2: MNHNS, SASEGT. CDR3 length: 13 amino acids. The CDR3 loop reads CASAPGEPYGYTF. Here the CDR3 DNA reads TGTGCCAGTGCTCCGGGGGAACCGTATGGCTACACCTTC.

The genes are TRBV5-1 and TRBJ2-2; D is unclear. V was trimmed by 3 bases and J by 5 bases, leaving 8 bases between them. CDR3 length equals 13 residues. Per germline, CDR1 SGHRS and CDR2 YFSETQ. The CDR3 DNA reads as TGCGCCAGCAGCTGGACCTCTACCGGGGAGCTGTTTTTT. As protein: CASSWTSTGELFF.

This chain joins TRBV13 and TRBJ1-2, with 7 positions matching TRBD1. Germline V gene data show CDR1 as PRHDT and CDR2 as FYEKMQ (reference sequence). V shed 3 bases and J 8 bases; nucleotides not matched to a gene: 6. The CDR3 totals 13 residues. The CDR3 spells CASSFTGARGYTF. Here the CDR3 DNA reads TGTGCCAGCAGCTTTACAGGGGCGCGCGGCTACACCTTC.

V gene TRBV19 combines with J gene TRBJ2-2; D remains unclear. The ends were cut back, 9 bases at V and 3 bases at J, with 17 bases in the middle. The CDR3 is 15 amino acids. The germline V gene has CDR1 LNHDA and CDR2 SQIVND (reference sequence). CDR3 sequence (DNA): TGTGCCAGCACCAAACAGAGAGGATACACCGGGGAGCTGTTTTTT. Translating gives CASTKQRGYTGELFF.

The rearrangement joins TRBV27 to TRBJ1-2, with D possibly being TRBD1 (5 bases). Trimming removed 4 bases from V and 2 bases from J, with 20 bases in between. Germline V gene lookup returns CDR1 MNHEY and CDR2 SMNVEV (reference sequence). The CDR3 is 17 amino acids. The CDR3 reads CASSSNRPTHSNYGYTF. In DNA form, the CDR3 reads TGTGCCAGCAGTTCAAACAGGCCCACCCATTCCAACTATGGCTACACCTTC.

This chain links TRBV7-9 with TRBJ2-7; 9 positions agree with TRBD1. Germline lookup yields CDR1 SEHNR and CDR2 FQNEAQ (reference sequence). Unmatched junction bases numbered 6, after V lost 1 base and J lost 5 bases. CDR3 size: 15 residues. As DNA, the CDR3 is TGTGCCAGCAGCTTAGTGGGGACAGGGAATAACGAGCAGTACTTC. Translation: CASSLVGTGNNEQYF. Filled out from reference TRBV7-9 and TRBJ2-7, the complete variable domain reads DTGVSQNPRHKITKRGQNVTFRCDPISEHNRLYWYRQTLGQGPEFLTYFQNEAQLEKSRLLSDRFSAERPKGSFSTLEIQRTEQGDSAMYLCASSLVGTGNNEQYFGPGTRLTVT.

The CDR3 DNA reads as TGCGCCAGCAGTGCCTCCGCCGGGAACACTGAAGCTTTCTTT. Translating gives CASSASAGNTEAFF. J is TRBJ1-1 and V is TRBV10-1; D gene uncertain. The CDR3 spans 14 residues. V lost 4 bases, J lost 1 base, and 10 bases lay in between. Germline loops: CDR1 WNHNN, CDR2 SYGVQD (reference sequence).

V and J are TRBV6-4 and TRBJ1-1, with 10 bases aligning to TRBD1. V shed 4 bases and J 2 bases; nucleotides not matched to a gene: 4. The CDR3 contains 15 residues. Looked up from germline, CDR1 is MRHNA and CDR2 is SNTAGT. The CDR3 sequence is CASSATGGSNTEAFF. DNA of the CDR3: TGTGCCAGCAGTGCGACAGGGGGCTCAAACACTGAAGCTTTCTTT.

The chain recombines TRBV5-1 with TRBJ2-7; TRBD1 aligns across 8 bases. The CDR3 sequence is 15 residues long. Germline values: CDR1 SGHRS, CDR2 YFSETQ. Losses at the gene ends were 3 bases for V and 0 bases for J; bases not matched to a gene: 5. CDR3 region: CASSYGQGSSYEQYF. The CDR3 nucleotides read TGCGCCAGCAGCTACGGACAGGGCAGCTCCTACGAGCAGTACTTC.

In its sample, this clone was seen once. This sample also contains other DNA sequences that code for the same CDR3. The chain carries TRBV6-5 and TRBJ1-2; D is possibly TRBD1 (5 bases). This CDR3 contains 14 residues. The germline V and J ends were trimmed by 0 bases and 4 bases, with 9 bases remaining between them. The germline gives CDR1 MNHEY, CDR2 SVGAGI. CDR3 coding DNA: TGTGCCAGCAGTTACTCGACGGGGACCTATGGCTACACCTTC. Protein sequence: CASSYSTGTYGYTF.

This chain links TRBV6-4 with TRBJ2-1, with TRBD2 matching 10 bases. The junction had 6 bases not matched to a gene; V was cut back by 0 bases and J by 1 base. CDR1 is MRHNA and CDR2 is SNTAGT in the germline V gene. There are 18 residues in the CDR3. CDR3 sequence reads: CASSDSSGLAESYNEQFF. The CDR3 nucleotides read TGTGCCAGCAGTGACTCGAGTGGACTAGCGGAGTCCTACAATGAGCAGTTCTTC.

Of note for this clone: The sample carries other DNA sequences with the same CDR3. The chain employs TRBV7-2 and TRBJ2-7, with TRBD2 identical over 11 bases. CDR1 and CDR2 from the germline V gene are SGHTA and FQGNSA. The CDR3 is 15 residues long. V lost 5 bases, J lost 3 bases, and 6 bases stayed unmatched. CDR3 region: CASSATSGSSYEQYF. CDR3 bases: TGTGCCAGCAGCGCCACTAGCGGGAGTAGCTACGAGCAGTACTTC.

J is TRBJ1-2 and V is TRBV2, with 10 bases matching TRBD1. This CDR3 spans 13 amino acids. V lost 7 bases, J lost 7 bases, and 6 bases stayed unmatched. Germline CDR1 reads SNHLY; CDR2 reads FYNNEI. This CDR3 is CASIGQGVSGYTF. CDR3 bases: TGTGCCAGCATCGGACAGGGGGTCTCTGGCTACACCTTC.

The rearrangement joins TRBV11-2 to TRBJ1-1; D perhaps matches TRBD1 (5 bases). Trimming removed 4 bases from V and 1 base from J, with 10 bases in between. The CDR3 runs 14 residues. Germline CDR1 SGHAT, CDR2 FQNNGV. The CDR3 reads CASSSYDRNTEAFF. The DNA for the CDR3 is TGTGCCAGCAGCTCCTATGACAGGAACACTGAAGCTTTCTTT.

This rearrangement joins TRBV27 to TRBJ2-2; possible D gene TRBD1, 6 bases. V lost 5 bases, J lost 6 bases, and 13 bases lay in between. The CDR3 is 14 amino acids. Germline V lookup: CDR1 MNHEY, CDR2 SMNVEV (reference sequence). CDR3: CASSPQTGPGELFF. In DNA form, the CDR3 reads TGTGCCAGCAGTCCTCAGACAGGTCCCGGGGAGCTGTTTTTT.

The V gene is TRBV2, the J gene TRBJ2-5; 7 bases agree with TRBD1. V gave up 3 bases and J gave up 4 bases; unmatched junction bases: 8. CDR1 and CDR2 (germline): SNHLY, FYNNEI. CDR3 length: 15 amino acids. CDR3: CASSEGQPGRETQYF. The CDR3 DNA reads TGTGCCAGCAGTGAGGGACAGCCCGGCAGAGAGACCCAGTACTTC.

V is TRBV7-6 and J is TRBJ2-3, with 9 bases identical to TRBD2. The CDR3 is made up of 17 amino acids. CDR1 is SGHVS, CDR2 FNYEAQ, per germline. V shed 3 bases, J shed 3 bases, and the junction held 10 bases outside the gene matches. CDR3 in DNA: TGTGCCAGCAGCTTTCCTCCTAGCGGGATTGGTACAGATACGCAGTATTTT. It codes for CASSFPPSGIGTDTQYF.

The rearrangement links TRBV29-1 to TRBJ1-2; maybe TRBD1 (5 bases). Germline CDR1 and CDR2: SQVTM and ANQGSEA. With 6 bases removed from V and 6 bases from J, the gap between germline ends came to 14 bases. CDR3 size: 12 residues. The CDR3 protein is CSVADDSHGYTF. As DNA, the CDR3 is TGCAGCGTAGCAGACGACAGTCATGGCTACACCTTC. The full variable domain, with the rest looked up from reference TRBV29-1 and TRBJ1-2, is SAVISQKPSRDICQRGTSLTIQCQVDSQVTMMFWYRQQPGQSLTLIATANQGSEATYESGFVIDKFPISRPNLTFSTLTVSNMSPEDSSIYLCSVADDSHGYTFGSGTRLTVV.

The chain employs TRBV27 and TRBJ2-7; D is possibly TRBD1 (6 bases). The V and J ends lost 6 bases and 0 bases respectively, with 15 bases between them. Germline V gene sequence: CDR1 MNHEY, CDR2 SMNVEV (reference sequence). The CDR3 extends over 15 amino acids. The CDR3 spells CASSNRESGSYEQYF. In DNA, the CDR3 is TGTGCCAGCAGCAACAGGGAGAGCGGCTCCTACGAGCAGTACTTC.

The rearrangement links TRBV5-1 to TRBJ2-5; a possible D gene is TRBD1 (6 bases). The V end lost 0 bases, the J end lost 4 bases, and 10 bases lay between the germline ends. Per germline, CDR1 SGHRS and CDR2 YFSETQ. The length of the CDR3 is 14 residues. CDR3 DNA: TGCGCCAGCAGCTTGGTGGCAGGGGCAGAGACCCAGTACTTC. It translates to CASSLVAGAETQYF.

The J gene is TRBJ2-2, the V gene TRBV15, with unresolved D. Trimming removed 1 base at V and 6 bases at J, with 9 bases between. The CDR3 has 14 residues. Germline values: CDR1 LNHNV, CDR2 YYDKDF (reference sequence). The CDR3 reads CATSRARYSGELFF. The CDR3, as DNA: TGTGCCACCAGCAGAGCGAGGTATTCCGGGGAGCTGTTTTTT.

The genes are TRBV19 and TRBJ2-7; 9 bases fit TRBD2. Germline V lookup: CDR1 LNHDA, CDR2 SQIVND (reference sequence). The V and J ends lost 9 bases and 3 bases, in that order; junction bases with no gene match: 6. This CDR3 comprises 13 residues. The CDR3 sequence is CASRAGGGYEQYF. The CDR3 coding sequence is TGTGCCAGCAGAGCGGGAGGAGGCTACGAGCAGTACTTC.

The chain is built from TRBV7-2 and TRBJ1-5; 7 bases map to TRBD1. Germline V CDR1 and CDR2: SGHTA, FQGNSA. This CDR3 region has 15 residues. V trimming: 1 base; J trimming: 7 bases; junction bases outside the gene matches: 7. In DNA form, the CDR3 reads TGTGCCAGCAGCTTAGGAACAGGGGCTTTCCAGCCCCAGCATTTT. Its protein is CASSLGTGAFQPQHF.

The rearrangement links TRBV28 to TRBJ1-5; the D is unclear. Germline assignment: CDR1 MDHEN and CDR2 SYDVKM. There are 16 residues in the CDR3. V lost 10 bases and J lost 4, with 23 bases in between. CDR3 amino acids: CATAGTGTIGNQPQHF. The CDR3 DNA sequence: TGTGCCACCGCCGGTACTGGCACAATAGGAAATCAGCCCCAGCATTTT.